Below, 18 T cell receptor beta chains from the same sample are listed, as sequenced in a study of T cells in Graves' hyperthyroidism and ophthalmopathy. Researchers took RNA transcripts and amplified the TCR beta CDR3 regions from them. HTBI primers were employed in a first-round RT-PCR of the TCR CDR3. TCRdb reanalysed the multiplex PCR reads using MiXCR and keeps one entry per CDR3 protein. Of about 690,000 distinct CDR3 sequences in the sample, roughly 17% are singletons; the top ten hold 15% to 18%. Sample: blood. The receptors stem from a man in his forties or fifties with Graves' hyperthyroidism.

In its sample, this clonotype was seen a few times. This chain connects TRBV2 to TRBJ2-7; 11 nucleotides line up with TRBD2. Per the germline V gene, CDR1 is SNHLY and CDR2 is FYNNEI. There are 15 residues in the CDR3. The junction had 4 bases not matched to a gene; V was cut back by 3 bases and J by 3 bases. CDR3 protein: CASSELTSGIYEQYF. CDR3 nucleotide sequence: TGTGCCAGCAGTGAGTTGACTAGCGGGATCTACGAGCAGTACTTC.

This clonotype was seen repeatedly, ten times or more. The V call is TRBV2, the J call TRBJ2-5; 7 nucleotides line up with TRBD1. V was pared by 10 bases and J by 5 bases, with 10 bases of the junction left unmatched. Germline-derived CDR1 and CDR2 are SNHLY and FYNNEI. CDR3 size: 13 residues. CDR3 in amino acids: CAITGDPRETQYF. Here the CDR3 DNA reads TGTGCCATAACAGGGGACCCGAGGGAGACCCAGTACTTC.

The chain recombines TRBV6-1 with TRBJ1-2; 7 bases map to TRBD1. After removal of 7 bases from V and 2 bases from J, the junction contained 10 bases not matched to a gene. Germline V CDR1 and CDR2: MNHNS, SASEGT. The CDR3 spans 15 residues. Here the CDR3 reads CASKTGTDLNYGYTF. CDR3 DNA sequence: TGTGCCAGCAAGACCGGGACAGACCTAAACTATGGCTACACCTTC.

This clonotype showed up just once. A much larger clone sits a single nucleotide away, making a read error possible. The chain has TRBV19 and TRBJ2-7; TRBD1 aligns across 8 bases. The end of the DNA aligns better with TRBJ2-1, so the J call may be wrong. CDR3 length: 15 residues. Per germline, CDR1 LNHDA and CDR2 SQIVND (reference sequence). In DNA, the CDR3 is TGTGCCAGTTCACGATCCGGGACAGGTTCCTACGAGCAGTTCTTC. Protein: CASSRSGTGSYEQFF.

This chain links TRBV5-1 with TRBJ2-6; D uncertain. V shed 3 bases and J shed 0 bases, with 7 bases lying between them. There are 15 residues in the CDR3. Germline V lookup: CDR1 SGHRS, CDR2 YFSETQ. The CDR3 DNA is TGCGCCAGCAGCTACCGAACCTCTGGGGCCAACGTCCTGACTTTC. It encodes CASSYRTSGANVLTF. Full variable domain (outside the CDR3, taken from reference TRBV5-1 and TRBJ2-6): KAGVTQTPRYLIKTRGQQVTLSCSPISGHRSVSWYQQTPGQGLQFLFEYFSETQRNKGNFPGRFSGRQFSNSRSEMNVSTLELGDSALYLCASSYRTSGANVLTFGAGSRLTVL.

This clonotype was detected only a few times. The V gene is TRBV27, the J gene TRBJ1-5, with unresolved D. The V end lost 2 bases, the J end lost 2 bases, and 10 bases lay between the germline ends. The CDR3 length is 15 residues. From germline, CDR1 is MNHEY and CDR2 SMNVEV (reference sequence). The CDR3 DNA reads as TGTGCCAGCAGTTTAGAAGGGTTCGGCAATCAGCCCCAGCATTTT. Protein: CASSLEGFGNQPQHF.

This clonotype was counted between two and nine times. The chain couples TRBV27 to TRBJ1-6; TRBD1 aligns across 7 bases. The CDR3 has 15 residues. J gave up 4 bases and V 3 bases, and 3 bases lay outside the gene matches. From germline, CDR1 is MNHEY and CDR2 SMNVEV (reference sequence). The CDR3 here is CASSFGTVYNSPLHF. CDR3 nucleotide sequence: TGTGCCAGCAGTTTCGGGACAGTTTATAATTCACCCCTCCACTTT.

The table lists this clonotype with many counts. J is TRBJ2-7 and V is TRBV29-1; 10 bases fit TRBD1. Germline V gene sequence: CDR1 SQVTM, CDR2 ANQGSEA. The CDR3 has 14 amino acids. Trimming removed 5 bases from V and 4 bases from J; junction bases left unmatched: 8. This CDR3 is CSVSWTGGSYEQYF. The CDR3 nucleotides read TGCAGCGTTTCTTGGACAGGGGGATCGTACGAGCAGTACTTC.

This clonotype was counted ten times or more. V is TRBV28 and J is TRBJ1-6; unclear D gene. Trimming took off 6 bases at V and 5 bases at J, with 8 bases between the two ends. In germline, CDR1 is MDHEN, CDR2 SYDVKM. The CDR3 totals 13 residues. Here the CDR3 reads CASSKADNSPLHF. In DNA form, the CDR3 reads TGTGCCAGCAGCAAGGCTGATAATTCACCCCTCCACTTT. Complete variable domain (other parts from reference TRBV28 and TRBJ1-6): DVKVTQSSRYLVKRTGEKVFLECVQDMDHENMFWYRQDPGLGLRLIYFSYDVKMKEKGDIPEGYSVSREKKERFSLILESASTNQTSMYLCASSKADNSPLHFGNGTRLTVT.

This clonotype has a count of ten or more. The V gene is TRBV11-3, the J gene TRBJ2-2, with D possibly being TRBD1 or TRBD2 (5 bases each). V gave up 5 bases and J gave up 6 bases, with 13 bases separating them. Germline CDR1 and CDR2: SGHNT and YENEEA. The CDR3 is 14 amino acids. The CDR3 DNA reads as TGTGCCAGCAGCGTGGGGGAGCTCTCCGGGGAGCTGTTTTTT. It encodes CASSVGELSGELFF.

In its sample, this clonotype was seen a few times. The rearrangement uses TRBV12-3 or TRBV12-4 and TRBJ1-2; weak D call: TRBD1 (6 bases). V lost 7 bases, J lost 6 bases, and 15 bases lay in between. The CDR3 spans 13 residues. The CDR3 loop reads CASNLSRGDGYTF. The CDR3 coding sequence is TGTGCCAGCAACTTAAGTAGGGGGGATGGCTACACCTTC.

This clonotype showed up just a few times. This chain connects TRBV10-3 to TRBJ2-7; 11 positions match TRBD2. CDR1 and CDR2 from the germline V gene are ENHRY and SYGVKD. The CDR3 consists of 14 residues. Unmatched junction bases numbered 3, after V lost 3 bases and J lost 5 bases. DNA for the CDR3: TGTGCCATCAGTGATTCGACTAGCGGGGACGAGCAGTACTTC. Protein sequence: CAISDSTSGDEQYF.

This clonotype occurred many times. The J gene is TRBJ1-5, the V gene TRBV24-1; D is possibly TRBD1 (6 bases). The V end was cut by 9 bases, the J end by 6 bases, with 14 bases between. The CDR3 totals 13 residues. Germline lookup yields CDR1 KGHDR and CDR2 SFDVKD. For the CDR3, the DNA is TGTGCCACCGCACAGGGATTTAGTCAGCCCCAGCATTTT. It specifies CATAQGFSQPQHF.

Many counts were recorded for this clonotype. CDR3 nucleotide sequence: TGTGCCACCAGTGACCCGGGACAGCTCACAGATACGCAGTATTTT. Protein sequence: CATSDPGQLTDTQYF. The V gene is TRBV24-1, the J gene TRBJ2-3, with 7 bases aligning to TRBD1. The CDR3 extends over 15 amino acids. The ends lost 4 bases at V and 2 bases at J; junction bases unmatched: 5. CDR1 is KGHDR and CDR2 is SFDVKD in the germline V gene.

In this sample, this clonotype turned up a few times. V and J are TRBV19 and TRBJ2-3; 10 nucleotides match TRBD2. Trimming removed 2 bases from V and 5 bases from J; junction bases left unmatched: 4. CDR1 is LNHDA and CDR2 is SQIVND in the germline V gene (reference sequence). CDR3 length: 15 amino acids. CDR3 protein: CASSILLAGEDTQYF. CDR3 DNA sequence: TGTGCCAGTAGTATACTCCTAGCGGGAGAAGATACGCAGTATTTT.

This clonotype was seen a few times. The genes are TRBV3-1 and TRBJ2-5; perhaps TRBD2 as D (6 bases). The CDR3 extends over 16 amino acids. Trimming removed 4 bases from V and 7 bases from J, with 22 bases in between. The germline CDR1 and CDR2 sequences are LGHDT and YNNKEL (reference sequence). The CDR3 bases are TGTGCCAGCAGCCGATCAACGCCGAGACTAGTGGCGACCCAGTACTTC. Translation gives CASSRSTPRLVATQYF.

Many counts were recorded for this clonotype. Here the CDR3 reads CASSNFYGYTF. CDR3 in DNA: TGTGCCAGCAGTAATTTCTATGGCTACACCTTC. This chain links TRBV12-3 or TRBV12-4 with TRBJ1-2; D remains unclear. V was clipped by 5 bases and J by 4 bases, with 5 bases between them. The CDR3 loop spans 11 amino acids.

This clonotype was seen repeatedly, ten times or more. The CDR3 DNA is TGTGCCAGCAGCTTAGGTCTTGCGGGTGGTGAGCAGTTCTTC. Protein product: CASSLGLAGGEQFF. The chain has TRBV11-2 and TRBJ2-1; perhaps TRBD2 as D (5 bases). The germline V gene has CDR1 SGHAT and CDR2 FQNNGV. The CDR3 is 14 residues long. Trimming pared 1 base from V and 9 bases from J, leaving 13 bases between.